Shown below are 10 T cell receptor beta chains from a single sample sequenced in a study of spatial heterogeneity in lung cancer. Study observations and caveats: Counts of expanded alpha and beta TCRs within tumors tracked the tumor nonsynonymous mutation count.

For these TCRs, the target antigens are not known. TCRdb analysed the 5' RACE reads with MiXCR anew, one entry per CDR3 protein. This table holds about 8,400 distinct CDR3 sequences, 5% found once. Stated time point: sample taken at primary tumor resection. Sequenced material: lung tumor tissue, taken at surgery. All receptors come from a female donor with early-stage non-small cell lung cancer.

This clonotype was counted many times. The chain has TRBV3-1 and TRBJ2-1, with D unresolved. The length of the CDR3 is 11 residues. Germline-derived CDR1 and CDR2 are LGHDT and YNNKEL (reference sequence). The germline V and J ends were trimmed by 7 bases and 2 bases, with 3 bases remaining between them. Here the CDR3 reads CASKAYNEQFF. The CDR3 DNA is TGTGCCAGCAAAGCCTACAATGAGCAGTTCTTC.

There are a few counts of this clonotype. The rearrangement joins TRBV12-3 or TRBV12-4 to TRBJ2-5; unclear D gene. The CDR3 sequence is 14 residues long. V was shortened by 4 bases and J by 2 bases, with 11 bases between the two germline ends. The CDR3 DNA sequence: TGTGCCAGCAGTTCGAACAGTCCTCAAGAGACCCAGTACTTC. Its protein product is CASSSNSPQETQYF.

The rearrangement joins TRBV6-5 to TRBJ1-1; D is unresolved. Trimming took off 1 base at V and 10 bases at J, with 13 bases between the two ends. The CDR3 has 13 residues. CDR1 and CDR2 (germline): MNHEY, SVGAGI. The CDR3 loop reads CASSYFTGYGAFF. CDR3 nucleotides: TGTGCCAGCAGTTACTTTACCGGGTATGGAGCTTTCTTT.

Ten or more counts support this clonotype. This chain connects TRBV7-9 to TRBJ2-1; 10 bases line up with TRBD2. CDR1 and CDR2 from the germline V gene are SEHNR and FQNEAQ (reference sequence). This CDR3 region has 16 residues. Trimming at V came to 2 bases and at J to 3 bases, leaving 4 bases not matched to a gene. The CDR3 region is CASSLPSGSGYNEQFF. The CDR3 DNA sequence: TGTGCCAGCAGCTTACCTAGCGGGAGCGGCTACAATGAGCAGTTCTTC.

In its sample, this clonotype ranks as medium-sized. The rearrangement joins TRBV12-3 or TRBV12-4 to TRBJ1-1; tentative D call: TRBD1 (6 bases). Trimming took 8 bases from V and 5 from J, leaving 18 bases between them. The CDR3 runs to 14 residues. Written as DNA, the CDR3 is TGTGCCAGCGGGGAAGGGGGATATAGGACTGAAGCTTTCTTT. It is translated as CASGEGGYRTEAFF.

This chain links TRBV7-6 with TRBJ1-3; D is uncertain. The V end was cut by 1 base, the J end by 6 bases, with 4 bases between. The germline CDR1 and CDR2 sequences are SGHVS and FNYEAQ. This CDR3 comprises 12 residues. In DNA, the CDR3 is TGTGCCAGCAGCTTAGATCAAAACACCATATATTTT. Translated: CASSLDQNTIYF.

This clonotype is judged medium-sized. The V gene is TRBV28, the J gene TRBJ2-1, with 8 bases that match TRBD1. The CDR3 loop spans 15 amino acids. V gave up 5 bases and J gave up 6 bases; unmatched junction bases: 9. Germline lookup yields CDR1 MDHEN and CDR2 SYDVKM. The CDR3 spells CASSPRGRFRNEQFF. The CDR3 nucleotides are TGTGCCAGCAGTCCCAGGGGGCGCTTCCGCAATGAGCAGTTCTTC.

This clonotype was recorded many times. The rearrangement uses TRBV24-1 and TRBJ2-3; 11 nucleotides line up with TRBD2. V lost 4 bases to trimming and J lost 0 bases; unmatched junction nucleotides: 17. Germline loops: CDR1 KGHDR, CDR2 SFDVKD. The CDR3 has 21 amino acids. This chain's CDR3 is CATSDRGTSGSTERSTDTQYF. The DNA for the CDR3 is TGTGCCACCAGTGACCGCGGGACTAGCGGCTCCACGGAGAGGAGCACAGATACGCAGTATTTT.

This clonotype has ten or more counts. The chain uses TRBV27 and TRBJ2-3; no definite D call. The CDR3 is 13 residues long. CDR1 and CDR2 (germline): MNHEY, SMNVEV (reference sequence). Trimming shortened V by 7 bases and J by 1 base, and 9 bases separated the two germline ends. The CDR3 DNA sequence: TGTGCCAGCAAGGCTAGGGGCACAGATACGCAGTATTTT. It is translated as CASKARGTDTQYF.

By sample fraction, this clonotype is medium-sized. The chain uses TRBV20-1 and TRBJ2-3; TRBD1 matches 9 bases. The CDR3 totals 15 residues. Per germline, CDR1 DFQATT and CDR2 SNEGSKA (reference sequence). The junction had 8 bases not matched to a gene; V was cut back by 3 bases and J by 4 bases. The CDR3 is CSARRTGDQADTQYF. The DNA for the CDR3 is TGCAGTGCTAGGAGGACAGGGGATCAGGCAGATACGCAGTATTTT.